A single sample gave rise to the 32 T cell receptor beta chains below, sequenced in a study of T-cell reconstitution after alpha-beta-depleted transplantation in children. Construction of the TCRbeta library involved unique molecular identifiers. TCRdb independently ran MiXCR on the PCR reads; one entry per CDR3 protein. Of 610,000 or so distinct CDR3 sequences in the sample, roughly a quarter were seen once. The sequencing used PBMCs, collected before TCRalphabeta/CD19-depleted stem cell transplant. These receptors all come from a boy under three years old with Wiskott-Aldrich syndrome, due to receive a stem cell transplant.

The chain employs TRBV6-6 and TRBJ2-1, with a weak D call TRBD2 (5 bases). V was pared by 7 bases and J by 1 base, with 8 bases between. CDR1 is MNHNY and CDR2 is SVGAGI in the germline V gene (reference sequence). There are 13 residues in the CDR3. The CDR3 loop reads CASNQRSYNEQFF. The CDR3, as DNA: TGTGCCAGCAATCAGCGGTCCTACAATGAGCAGTTCTTC.

This clonotype was detected only a few times. This sequence joins TRBV3-1 and TRBJ2-7; the D gene could be TRBD1 or TRBD2 (6 bases each). V was shortened by 3 bases and J by 6 bases, with 15 bases between the two germline ends. Germline CDR1 and CDR2: LGHDT and YNNKEL (reference sequence). There are 14 residues in the CDR3. CDR3 DNA sequence: TGTGCCAGCAGCCAGTCGGGGGCGCTTGGCGAGCAGTACTTC. Protein sequence: CASSQSGALGEQYF.

This clonotype has only a few counts. The gene calls are TRBV5-1 and TRBJ2-1, with D possibly being TRBD2 (6 bases). V lost 2 bases and J lost 3, with 12 bases in between. The germline V gene has CDR1 SGHRS and CDR2 YFSETQ. This CDR3 has 15 amino acids. The chain's CDR3 is CASSLTAGFYNEQFF. Here the CDR3 DNA reads TGCGCCAGCAGCTTAACGGCGGGATTCTACAATGAGCAGTTCTTC.

This clonotype was found a few times. This chain links TRBV11-3 with TRBJ2-1; no clear D. Between the trimmed V and J ends, which lost 5 bases and 2 bases, there was a span of 13 bases. From germline, CDR1 is SGHNT and CDR2 YENEEA. There are 15 residues in the CDR3. CDR3 DNA: TGTGCCAGCAGCCCCCGGCAGGCTACCTACAATGAGCAGTTCTTC. Its protein is CASSPRQATYNEQFF. Together with reference TRBV11-3 and TRBJ2-1, the CDR3 gives the full variable domain: EAGVVQSPRYKIIEKKQPVAFWCNPISGHNTLYWYLQNLGQGPELLIRYENEEAVDDSQLPKDRFSAERLKGVDSTLKIQPAELGDSAVYLCASSPRQATYNEQFFGPGTRLTVL.

This chain uses TRBV5-1 with TRBJ2-2; a possible D gene is TRBD2 (6 bases). The CDR3 consists of 17 residues. Looked up from germline, CDR1 is SGHRS and CDR2 is YFSETQ. Trimming removed 0 bases at V and 0 bases at J, with 12 bases between. The chain's CDR3 is CASSLAGLHANTGELFF. In DNA form, the CDR3 reads TGCGCCAGCAGCTTGGCTGGACTACACGCGAACACCGGGGAGCTGTTTTTT.

The V call is TRBV5-6, the J call TRBJ2-7; no clear D. Trimming left V 2 bases short and J 6 bases short, with 9 bases between. CDR1 is SGHDT, CDR2 YYEEEE, per germline. The CDR3 has 12 amino acids. The DNA for the CDR3 is TGTGCCAGCAGCTTAATAGGTTTCGAGCAGTACTTC. This sequence encodes CASSLIGFEQYF.

This clonotype was counted between two and nine times. The chain combines TRBV28 with TRBJ2-5; TRBD1 agrees at 11 bases. Trimming removed 2 bases from V and 5 bases from J; junction bases left unmatched: 7. In germline, CDR1 is MDHEN, CDR2 SYDVKM. The CDR3 runs 16 residues. CDR3 loop: CASSLMDRGRGETQYF. CDR3 bases: TGTGCCAGCAGTTTAATGGACAGGGGGCGCGGGGAGACCCAGTACTTC.

The J gene is TRBJ2-5, the V gene TRBV29-1, with TRBD1 as a possible D gene (5 bases). The germline gives CDR1 SQVTM, CDR2 ANQGSEA. Trimming took off 3 bases at V and 1 base at J, with 6 bases between the two ends. This CDR3 is built from 12 residues. This chain's CDR3 is CSVDDSQETQYF. CDR3 coding DNA: TGCAGCGTTGACGACAGCCAAGAGACCCAGTACTTC.

The J gene is TRBJ1-1, the V gene TRBV5-1; TRBD1 might be the D (5 bases). Trimming removed 4 bases from V and 3 bases from J, with 13 bases in between. CDR1 and CDR2 (germline): SGHRS, YFSETQ. The length of the CDR3 is 14 residues. CDR3 in amino acids: CASSKRDGHTEAFF. For the CDR3, the DNA is TGCGCCAGCAGCAAAAGGGACGGCCACACTGAAGCTTTCTTT.

The V and J genes are TRBV4-1 and TRBJ1-2; D gene unclear. CDR3 length equals 15 residues. The V end was cut by 2 bases, the J end by 3 bases, with 13 bases between. CDR1 MGHRA and CDR2 YSYEKL come from the germline V gene. CDR3 loop: CASSQNVYGDYGYTF. DNA of the CDR3: TGCGCCAGCAGCCAAAATGTTTACGGGGACTATGGCTACACCTTC.

This clonotype appeared a few times. The chain joins TRBV18 to TRBJ2-7; 11 bases are shared with TRBD2. Losses at the gene ends were 5 bases for V and 0 bases for J; bases not matched to a gene: 6. The V gene's germline CDR1 is KGHSH and CDR2 LQKENI. The CDR3 has 16 residues. In DNA, the CDR3 is TGTGCCAGCTCAGGGACTAGCGGAACTCCCTCCTACGAGCAGTACTTC. It encodes CASSGTSGTPSYEQYF.

This clonotype was counted between two and nine times. The rearrangement links TRBV27 to TRBJ2-1; no firm D call. The CDR3 is 15 residues long. Germline-derived CDR1 and CDR2 are MNHEY and SMNVEV (reference sequence). V was clipped by 1 base and J by 1 base, with 8 bases between them. Here the CDR3 reads CASSLYTESYNEQFF. CDR3 nucleotides: TGTGCCAGCAGTTTATATACAGAATCCTACAATGAGCAGTTCTTC.

In its sample, this clonotype was seen a few times. The chain carries TRBV2 and TRBJ2-1; D not resolved. Germline assignment: CDR1 SNHLY and CDR2 FYNNEI. With 2 bases removed from V and 7 bases from J, the gap between germline ends came to 12 bases. This CDR3 has 14 residues. The DNA for the CDR3 is TGTGCCAGCAGTGAACGGTACGCTAGAAATGAGCAGTTCTTC. It specifies CASSERYARNEQFF.

This clonotype came up once. The rearrangement links TRBV5-1 to TRBJ2-7, with TRBD1 identical over 9 bases. Germline trimming cut 5 bases from V and 0 bases from J; bases unmatched to any gene: 12. The CDR3 is made up of 17 amino acids. CDR1 and CDR2 from the germline V gene are SGHRS and YFSETQ. The CDR3 DNA is TGCGCCAGCAGGAAAACAGGGGGCTCTACCTTCTCCTACGAGCAGTACTTC. This gives the protein CASRKTGGSTFSYEQYF.

This clonotype has a handful of counts. J is TRBJ2-1 and V is TRBV27; D is possibly TRBD2 (5 bases). V lost 2 bases and J lost 0, with 17 bases in between. Germline-derived CDR1 and CDR2 are MNHEY and SMNVEV (reference sequence). The CDR3 is 18 residues long. CDR3 nucleotides: TGTGCCAGCAGTTTAGGGCGTCGGTGGCGGGCCTCCTACAATGAGCAGTTCTTC. Translating it yields CASSLGRRWRASYNEQFF.

In its sample, this clonotype was seen a few times. V and J are TRBV5-1 and TRBJ2-7; D assignment may be TRBD1 or TRBD2 (5 bases each). V lost 2 bases, J lost 3 bases, and 15 bases lay in between. The CDR3 consists of 15 residues. The germline CDR1 and CDR2 sequences are SGHRS and YFSETQ. In DNA, the CDR3 is TGCGCCAGCAGCTTCGGTGGAATTGGGGGCTACGAGCAGTACTTC. This codes for CASSFGGIGGYEQYF.

The chain recombines TRBV6-5 with TRBJ2-5; TRBD1 matches 8 bases. After removal of 2 bases from V and 5 bases from J, the junction contained 10 bases not matched to a gene. CDR3 size: 16 residues. CDR1 is MNHEY and CDR2 is SVGAGI in the germline V gene. The CDR3 DNA follows: TGTGCCAGCAGTTACCCGGGGCAGGGGGCAAGGGAGACCCAGTACTTC. Its protein product is CASSYPGQGARETQYF.

This clonotype was observed a few times. This rearrangement joins TRBV7-3 to TRBJ2-1; 7 bases are shared with TRBD2. CDR1 and CDR2 from the germline V gene are SGHTA and FQGTGA. V was clipped by 0 bases and J by 6 bases; unmatched bases: 11. The CDR3 runs 17 residues. The CDR3, as DNA: TGTGCCAGCAGCTTAACGAGGTGGGCCAGCGGGGTCAATGAGCAGTTCTTC. Protein: CASSLTRWASGVNEQFF.

This clonotype is a singleton in its sample. The rearrangement uses TRBV28 and TRBJ2-1; TRBD1 aligns across 7 bases. Germline V gene data show CDR1 as MDHEN and CDR2 as SYDVKM. This CDR3 contains 14 residues. The J segment lost 8 bases and the V segment lost 5 bases, leaving 9 bases of the junction unmatched. CDR3 sequence: CASSGYRGRHEQFF. CDR3 coding DNA: TGTGCCAGCAGTGGGTACAGGGGCAGGCATGAGCAGTTCTTC.

This clonotype turned up a few times. This sequence joins TRBV7-7 and TRBJ2-3, with 11 nucleotides matching TRBD2. Trimming cost V 4 bases and J 0 bases; bases outside gene matches: 9. Germline loops: CDR1 SSHAT, CDR2 FNYEAQ (reference sequence). CDR3 length: 18 residues. The DNA of the CDR3 is TGTGCCAGCAGCTCCGGGACTAGCGGTTGGGATAGCACAGATACGCAGTATTTT. It is translated as CASSSGTSGWDSTDTQYF.

The chain links TRBV7-8 to TRBJ2-7; the D gene is possibly TRBD2 (5 bases). Looked up from germline, CDR1 is SGHVS and CDR2 is FQNEAQ. This CDR3 contains 13 residues. With 1 base removed from V and 5 bases from J, the gap between germline ends came to 9 bases. Here the CDR3 reads CASSLVRGHEQYF. Here the CDR3 DNA reads TGTGCCAGCAGCTTAGTTCGGGGTCACGAGCAGTACTTC. Full variable domain (remainder filled in from reference TRBV7-8 and TRBJ2-7): GAGVSQSPRYKVAKRGQDVALRCDPISGHVSLFWYQQALGQGPEFLTYFQNEAQLDKSGLPSDRFFAERPEGSVSTLKIQRTQQEDSAVYLCASSLVRGHEQYFGPGTRLTVT.

This rearrangement joins TRBV20-1 to TRBJ1-2, with 7 bases fitting TRBD1. The J segment lost 8 bases and the V segment lost 3 bases, leaving 6 bases of the junction unmatched. This CDR3 has 12 residues. Germline-derived CDR1 and CDR2 are DFQATT and SNEGSKA (reference sequence). The CDR3 sequence: CSASLDRVGYTF. The DNA for the CDR3 is TGCAGTGCTAGCCTTGACAGGGTCGGCTACACCTTC.

For the CDR3, the DNA is TGTGCCACCAGCAGAGCGACAGGGTACGAGCAGTACTTC. Protein sequence: CATSRATGYEQYF. This chain joins TRBV15 and TRBJ2-7; 7 bases are shared with TRBD1. The CDR3 runs to 13 residues. V lost 1 base and J lost 4; bases outside the gene matches: 1. CDR1 LNHNV and CDR2 YYDKDF come from the germline V gene (reference sequence).

The gene calls are TRBV20-1 and TRBJ1-1, with D unclear. The V and J ends lost 3 bases and 5 bases respectively, with 10 bases between them. The CDR3 sequence is 12 residues long. Germline CDR1 reads DFQATT; CDR2 reads SNEGSKA (reference sequence). The DNA for the CDR3 is TGCAGTGCTAGGGAGGAATGGACTGAAGCTTTCTTT. It encodes CSAREEWTEAFF.

This clonotype was seen only a few times. The chain has TRBV24-1 and TRBJ1-5, with TRBD1 matching 7 bases. The J segment lost 0 bases and the V segment lost 2 bases, leaving 9 bases of the junction unmatched. The CDR3 sequence is 18 residues long. The V gene's germline CDR1 is KGHDR and CDR2 SFDVKD. CDR3 amino acids: CATSDSGRGSYSNQPQHF. CDR3 DNA sequence: TGTGCCACCAGTGATTCAGGCAGGGGGAGTTATAGCAATCAGCCCCAGCATTTT.

This clonotype was detected only a few times. This chain joins TRBV5-6 and TRBJ1-5; TRBD1 aligns across 7 bases. The CDR3 has 18 amino acids. J lost 0 bases, V lost 4 bases, and 13 bases had no gene match. From germline, CDR1 is SGHDT and CDR2 YYEEEE. The CDR3 DNA sequence: TGTGCCAGCAGCCTTCGACAGGGTGGTTCGAATAGCAATCAGCCCCAGCATTTT. It specifies CASSLRQGGSNSNQPQHF.

The chain links TRBV12-3 or TRBV12-4 to TRBJ1-1; 8 bases line up with TRBD1. The length of the CDR3 is 15 residues. J gave up 1 base and V 7 bases, and 8 bases lay outside the gene matches. CDR3 region: CASIIDRGGNTEAFF. As DNA, the CDR3 is TGTGCCAGCATCATCGACAGGGGCGGGAACACTGAAGCTTTCTTT.

Details on this clonotype: A much larger clone is a single base away; this may be a read error. The rearrangement uses TRBV27 and TRBJ2-7; D gene uncertain. Germline values: CDR1 MNHEY, CDR2 SMNVEV (reference sequence). The CDR3 contains 11 residues. V lost 6 bases and J lost 1, with 4 bases in between. CDR3 in DNA: TGTGCCAGCAGGCGATCCTACGAGCAGTACTTC. Residues: CASRRSYEQYF.

This clonotype appeared a few times. The chain is built from TRBV5-1 and TRBJ2-1, with D maybe TRBD2 (6 bases). The CDR3 totals 13 residues. CDR1 is SGHRS and CDR2 is YFSETQ in the germline V gene. Trimming pared 7 bases from V and 4 bases from J, leaving 12 bases between. Written as DNA, the CDR3 is TGCGCCAGCTGGCGGGACGGGTACAATGAGCAGTTCTTC. It codes for CASWRDGYNEQFF.

This clonotype was detected a few times. The chain is built from TRBV20-1 and TRBJ2-4; D possibly corresponds to TRBD2 (5 bases). The length of the CDR3 is 15 residues. V was pared by 2 bases and J by 0 bases, with 11 bases between. The germline gives CDR1 DFQATT, CDR2 SNEGSKA (reference sequence). The CDR3: CSARKTGLAKNIQYF. As DNA, the CDR3 is TGCAGTGCTAGAAAAACCGGACTAGCCAAAAACATTCAGTACTTC.

There are a few counts of this clonotype. The J gene is TRBJ2-4, the V gene TRBV5-1; TRBD1 is a possible D gene (6 bases). The V gene's germline CDR1 is SGHRS and CDR2 YFSETQ. CDR3 length equals 17 residues. V was trimmed by 1 base and J by 5 bases, leaving 19 bases between them. CDR3: CASSLSRGIRSENIQYF. The CDR3 DNA reads TGCGCCAGCAGCTTGTCAAGGGGGATCCGGAGCGAAAACATTCAGTACTTC.

This clonotype has a handful of counts. The chain links TRBV7-2 to TRBJ2-3, with D hard to call. This CDR3 is built from 14 residues. Per the germline V gene, CDR1 is SGHTA and CDR2 is FQGNSA. Deletions cut 1 base from V and 4 bases from J, with 9 bases between. This chain's CDR3 is CASSLVVGPDTQYF. CDR3 nucleotides: TGTGCCAGCAGCTTAGTGGTAGGGCCAGATACGCAGTATTTT.